This is a list of T cell receptor beta chains from one sample in a study of T cell responses to AZD1222 COVID-19 vaccine. The assay was immunoSEQ multiplex PCR, and TCRdb's table has in-frame clones only and misses some. In the table there are over 150,000 clones, roughly 93% of which are singletons. The material sequenced was peripheral blood, taken 28 days after the second dose of the MenACWY control vaccine. These TCRs come from an adult who received the MenACWY meningococcal vaccine as a control. The CDR3 runs from the conserved cysteine through the conserved F or W. The order of the fields is D gene, V gene, J gene, clone size, CDR3 DNA, CDR3 protein. D genes are given only for firm matches. Size tells how often a clone was seen (once, few, many) or the class of an expanded clone, and some rows leave it out.

D gene: -
V gene: TRBV3-1/TRBV3-2
J gene: TRBJ2-7
clone size: -
CDR3 DNA: TGTGCCAGCAGCCAAGCCTCGACACTTATCAATGGCTACGAGCAGTACTTC
CDR3 protein: CASSQASTLINGYEQYF

D gene: -
V gene: TRBV28
J gene: TRBJ2-1
clone size: -
CDR3 DNA: TGTGCCAGCAGTTTCACAGGGACTAACAACAATGAGCAGTTCTTC
CDR3 protein: CASSFTGTNNNEQFF

D gene: TRBD1
V gene: TRBV5-6
J gene: TRBJ2-3
clone size: -
CDR3 DNA: TGTGCCAGCAGCTTGGGGACAGGAACAGATACGCAGTATTTT
CDR3 protein: CASSLGTGTDTQYF

D gene: -
V gene: TRBV5-1
J gene: TRBJ2-3
clone size: -
CDR3 DNA: TGCGCCAGCAGAGCGGTAATCCCAGATACGCAGTATTTT
CDR3 protein: CASRAVIPDTQYF

D gene: TRBD1
V gene: TRBV30
J gene: TRBJ2-5
clone size: -
CDR3 DNA: TGTGCCTGGACCCTTCCAGGGGGCTGGAAGGAGACCCAGTACTTC
CDR3 protein: CAWTLPGGWKETQYF

D gene: -
V gene: TRBV13
J gene: TRBJ1-6
clone size: once
CDR3 DNA: TGTGCCAGCAGCTTAGGCCGGGAACGGAGCTATAATTCACCCCTCCACTTT
CDR3 protein: CASSLGRERSYNSPLHF

D gene: -
V gene: TRBV7-2
J gene: TRBJ1-4
clone size: -
CDR3 DNA: TGTGCCAGCAGCTTGACTTGGACGGGCGAAAAACTGTTTTTT
CDR3 protein: CASSLTWTGEKLFF

D gene: TRBD1
V gene: TRBV13
J gene: TRBJ2-7
clone size: -
CDR3 DNA: TGTGCCAGCAGCTATAGGGACAGGGCACACGAGCAGTACTTC
CDR3 protein: CASSYRDRAHEQYF

D gene: -
V gene: TRBV2
J gene: TRBJ2-3
clone size: once
CDR3 DNA: TGTGCCAGCAGAACAGGGACCCGGTGGCCAGATACGCAGTATTTT
CDR3 protein: CASRTGTRWPDTQYF

D gene: TRBD1
V gene: TRBV2
J gene: TRBJ2-6
clone size: -
CDR3 DNA: TGTGCCAGCAGTCTTAACCGGGACAGGGATTCTGGGGCCAACGTCCTGACTTTC
CDR3 protein: CASSLNRDRDSGANVLTF

D gene: -
V gene: TRBV11-2
J gene: TRBJ1-1
clone size: -
CDR3 DNA: TGTGCCAGCAGCCTAGGGGTTTTCGGTGAAGCTTTCTTT
CDR3 protein: CASSLGVFGEAFF

D gene: TRBD1
V gene: TRBV5-1
J gene: TRBJ1-4
clone size: -
CDR3 DNA: TGCGCCAGCAGCCAAGGGACAGGGAAAGAAAAACTGTTTTTT
CDR3 protein: CASSQGTGKEKLFF

D gene: TRBD2
V gene: TRBV7-8
J gene: TRBJ2-3
clone size: -
CDR3 DNA: TGTGCCAGCAGCCGACTAGCGGGGGCCCGCACAGATACGCAGTATTTT
CDR3 protein: CASSRLAGARTDTQYF

D gene: TRBD1
V gene: TRBV6-5
J gene: TRBJ2-1
clone size: -
CDR3 DNA: TGTGCCAGCAGTTACCGGGACAGGGCCTACAATGAGCAGTTCTTC
CDR3 protein: CASSYRDRAYNEQFF

D gene: TRBD1
V gene: TRBV7-2
J gene: TRBJ1-1
clone size: few
CDR3 DNA: TGTGCCAGCAGCCTAGGGGACAGAAGGAACACTGAAGCTTTCTTT
CDR3 protein: CASSLGDRRNTEAFF

D gene: TRBD1
V gene: TRBV5-5
J gene: TRBJ1-6
clone size: -
CDR3 DNA: TGTGCCAGCACCGCGGGGACAGGGGGCTGGTCACCCCTCCACTTT
CDR3 protein: CASTAGTGGWSPLHF

D gene: -
V gene: TRBV30
J gene: TRBJ1-6
clone size: -
CDR3 DNA: TGTGCCTGGAGTGTTAAGGACAGAGATAATTCACCCCTCCACTTT
CDR3 protein: CAWSVKDRDNSPLHF

D gene: -
V gene: TRBV2
J gene: TRBJ1-5
clone size: -
CDR3 DNA: TGTGCCAGCAGACAGGAAAGAAATCAGCCCCAGCATTTT
CDR3 protein: CASRQERNQPQHF

D gene: TRBD2
V gene: TRBV24-1
J gene: TRBJ2-3
clone size: -
CDR3 DNA: TGTGCCACCAGTGATTCCATTAGCGGGGGGCCCGCTAGCACAGATACGCAGTATTTT
CDR3 protein: CATSDSISGGPASTDTQYF

D gene: TRBD1
V gene: TRBV13
J gene: TRBJ1-2
clone size: -
CDR3 DNA: TGTGCCAGCAGCCAAGGACAGGGGTATGGCTACACCTTC
CDR3 protein: CASSQGQGYGYTF

D gene: -
V gene: TRBV10-2
J gene: TRBJ1-6
clone size: -
CDR3 DNA: TGCGCCAGCAGTGAGTCAAGGGATAATTCACCCCTCCACTTT
CDR3 protein: CASSESRDNSPLHF

D gene: -
V gene: TRBV7-9
J gene: TRBJ1-2
clone size: -
CDR3 DNA: TGTGCCAGCAGCTTTAAGGACTTC
CDR3 protein: CASSFKDF

D gene: TRBD1
V gene: TRBV30
J gene: TRBJ1-5
clone size: once
CDR3 DNA: TGTGCCTGGAGCCCCCGAGGGGGCAGGCAGCCCCAGCATTTT
CDR3 protein: CAWSPRGGRQPQHF

D gene: -
V gene: TRBV5-6
J gene: TRBJ1-1
clone size: -
CDR3 DNA: TGTGCCAGCAGTCTTTGGGGAGGGAGAGCTTTCTTT
CDR3 protein: CASSLWGGRAFF

D gene: -
V gene: TRBV14
J gene: TRBJ1-5
clone size: -
CDR3 DNA: TGTGCCAGCAGCCGGACACGCAATCAGCCCCAGCATTTT
CDR3 protein: CASSRTRNQPQHF

D gene: -
V gene: TRBV13
J gene: TRBJ2-5
clone size: -
CDR3 DNA: TGTGCCAGCAGCTTAGCCTCGGAGACCCAGTACTTC
CDR3 protein: CASSLASETQYF

D gene: TRBD1
V gene: TRBV9
J gene: TRBJ1-2
clone size: once
CDR3 DNA: TGTGCCAGCAGCCCTACAGGGGGTATCTATGGCTACACCTTC
CDR3 protein: CASSPTGGIYGYTF

D gene: TRBD1
V gene: TRBV11-2
J gene: TRBJ2-2
clone size: -
CDR3 DNA: TGTGCCAGCAGCTTATTGGCAGGGGGCCCCACCGGGGAGCTGTTTTTT
CDR3 protein: CASSLLAGGPTGELFF

D gene: TRBD1
V gene: TRBV28
J gene: TRBJ1-2
clone size: -
CDR3 DNA: TGTGCCAGCAGGGCAATACAGGGGGGCGGCTACACCTTC
CDR3 protein: CASRAIQGGGYTF

D gene: -
V gene: TRBV4-1
J gene: TRBJ1-4
clone size: -
CDR3 DNA: TGCGCCAGCGGACGGTTCCTTAATGAAAAACTGTTTTTT
CDR3 protein: CASGRFLNEKLFF

D gene: -
V gene: TRBV4-3
J gene: TRBJ1-5
clone size: -
CDR3 DNA: TGCGCCAGCAGCCAGGATCGGGAGGGCCCGGATAGCAATCAGCCCCAGCATTTT
CDR3 protein: CASSQDREGPDSNQPQHF

D gene: -
V gene: TRBV6-5
J gene: TRBJ1-2
clone size: once
CDR3 DNA: TGTGCCAGCAGACTCGACAGGCAAAGTTATGGCTACACCTTC
CDR3 protein: CASRLDRQSYGYTF

D gene: TRBD2
V gene: TRBV10-2
J gene: TRBJ2-3
clone size: -
CDR3 DNA: TGCGCCAGCAGTGAGCCCCAGCGGGGTGATAATACGCAGTATTTT
CDR3 protein: CASSEPQRGDNTQYF

D gene: -
V gene: TRBV5-4
J gene: TRBJ1-2
clone size: once
CDR3 DNA: TGTGCCAGCAGCTTGTATGCCGGACAGCCAAACTATGGCTACACCTTC
CDR3 protein: CASSLYAGQPNYGYTF

D gene: -
V gene: TRBV3-1/TRBV3-2
J gene: TRBJ1-1
clone size: -
CDR3 DNA: TGTGCCAGCAGCCAAGTCCCTATCACTGAAGCTTTCTTT
CDR3 protein: CASSQVPITEAFF

D gene: -
V gene: TRBV12-3/TRBV12-4
J gene: TRBJ1-5
clone size: -
CDR3 DNA: TGTGCCAGCAGTTTACTGAGGCAACCCCAGCATTTT
CDR3 protein: CASSLLRQPQHF

D gene: -
V gene: TRBV9
J gene: TRBJ2-3
clone size: -
CDR3 DNA: TGTGCCAGCAGCGTAGGAGGTTCTCGGACAGATACGCAGTATTTT
CDR3 protein: CASSVGGSRTDTQYF